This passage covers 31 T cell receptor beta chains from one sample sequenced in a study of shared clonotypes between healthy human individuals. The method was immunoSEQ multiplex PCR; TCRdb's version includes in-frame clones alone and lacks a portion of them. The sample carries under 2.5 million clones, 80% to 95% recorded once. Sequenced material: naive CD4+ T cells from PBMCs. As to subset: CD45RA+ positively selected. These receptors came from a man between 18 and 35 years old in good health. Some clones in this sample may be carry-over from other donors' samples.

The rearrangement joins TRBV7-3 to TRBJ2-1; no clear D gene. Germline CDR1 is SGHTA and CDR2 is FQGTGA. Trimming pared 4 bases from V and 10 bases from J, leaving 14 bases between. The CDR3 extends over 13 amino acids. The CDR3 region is CASSSQIEMEQFF. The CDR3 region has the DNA TGTGCCAGCAGCTCCCAGATAGAAATGGAGCAGTTCTTC.

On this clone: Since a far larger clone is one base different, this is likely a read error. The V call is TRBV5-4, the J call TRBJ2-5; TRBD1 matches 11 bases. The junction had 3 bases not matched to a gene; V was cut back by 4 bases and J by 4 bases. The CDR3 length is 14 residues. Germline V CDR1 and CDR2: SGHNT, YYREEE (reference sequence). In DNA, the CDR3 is TGTGCCAGCAGCCCGGACAGGGGGCGAGAGACCCAGTACTTC. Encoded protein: CASSPDRGRETQYF.

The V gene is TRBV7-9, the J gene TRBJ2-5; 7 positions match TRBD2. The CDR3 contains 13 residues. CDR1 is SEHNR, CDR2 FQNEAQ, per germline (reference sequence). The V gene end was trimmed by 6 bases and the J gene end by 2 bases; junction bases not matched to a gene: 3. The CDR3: CASSRSGQETQYF. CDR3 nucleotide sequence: TGTGCCAGCAGTCGTAGCGGGCAAGAGACCCAGTACTTC.

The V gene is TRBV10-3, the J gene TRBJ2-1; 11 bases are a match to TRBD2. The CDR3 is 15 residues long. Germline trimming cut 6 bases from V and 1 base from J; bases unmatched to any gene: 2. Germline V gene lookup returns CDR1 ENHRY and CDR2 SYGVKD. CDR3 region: CAISIAGGSYNEQFF. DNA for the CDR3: TGTGCCATCAGCATAGCGGGAGGGTCCTACAATGAGCAGTTCTTC.

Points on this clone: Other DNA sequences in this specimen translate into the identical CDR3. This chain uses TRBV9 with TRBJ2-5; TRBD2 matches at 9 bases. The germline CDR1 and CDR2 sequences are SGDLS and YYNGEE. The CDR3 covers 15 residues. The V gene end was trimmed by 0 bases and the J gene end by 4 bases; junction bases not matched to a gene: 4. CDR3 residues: CASSVGAGGPETQYF. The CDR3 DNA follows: TGTGCCAGCAGCGTAGGGGCGGGAGGGCCAGAGACCCAGTACTTC.

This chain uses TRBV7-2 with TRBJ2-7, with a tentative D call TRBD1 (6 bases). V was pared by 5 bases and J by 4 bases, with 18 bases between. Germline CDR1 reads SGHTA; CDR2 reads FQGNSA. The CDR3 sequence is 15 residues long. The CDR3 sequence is CASSPRRDTRYEQYF. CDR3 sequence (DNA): TGTGCCAGCAGCCCCCGCCGGGACACCCGATACGAGCAGTACTTC.

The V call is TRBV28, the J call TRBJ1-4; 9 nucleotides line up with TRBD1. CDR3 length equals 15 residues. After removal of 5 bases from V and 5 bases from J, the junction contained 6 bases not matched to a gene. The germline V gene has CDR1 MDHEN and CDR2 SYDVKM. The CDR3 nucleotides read TGTGCCAGCAGTACTCCCGGGACAGGGAATGAAAAACTGTTTTTT. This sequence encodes CASSTPGTGNEKLFF. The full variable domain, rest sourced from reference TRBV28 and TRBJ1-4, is DVKVTQSSRYLVKRTGEKVFLECVQDMDHENMFWYRQDPGLGLRLIYFSYDVKMKEKGDIPEGYSVSREKKERFSLILESASTNQTSMYLCASSTPGTGNEKLFFGSGTQLSVL.

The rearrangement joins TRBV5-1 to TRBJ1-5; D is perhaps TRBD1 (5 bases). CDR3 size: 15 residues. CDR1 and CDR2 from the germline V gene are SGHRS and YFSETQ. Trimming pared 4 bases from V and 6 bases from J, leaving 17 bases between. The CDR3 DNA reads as TGCGCCAGCAGCAAGGAACCTACTCAGGGTCAGCCCCAGCATTTT. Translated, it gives CASSKEPTQGQPQHF.

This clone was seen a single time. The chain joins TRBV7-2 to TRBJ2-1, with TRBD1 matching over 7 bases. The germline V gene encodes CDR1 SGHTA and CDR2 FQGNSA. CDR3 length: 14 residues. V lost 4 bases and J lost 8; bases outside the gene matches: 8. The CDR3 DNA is TGTGCCAGCAGCTCTCAGACAGGGAAGGATGAGCAGTTCTTC. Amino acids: CASSSQTGKDEQFF.

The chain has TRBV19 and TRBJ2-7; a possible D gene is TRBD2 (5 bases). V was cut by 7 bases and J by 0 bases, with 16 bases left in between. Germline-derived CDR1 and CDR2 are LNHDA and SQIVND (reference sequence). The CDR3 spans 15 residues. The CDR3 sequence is CASTREPGSSYEQYF. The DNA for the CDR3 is TGTGCCAGTACGCGAGAACCGGGAAGCTCCTACGAGCAGTACTTC.

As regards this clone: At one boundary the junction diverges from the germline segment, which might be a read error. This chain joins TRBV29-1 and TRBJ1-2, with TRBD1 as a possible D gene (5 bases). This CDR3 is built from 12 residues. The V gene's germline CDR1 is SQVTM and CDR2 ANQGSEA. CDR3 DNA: TGCATCGTTGGGGACGGACTCTATGGCTACACCTTC. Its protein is CIVGDGLYGYTF.

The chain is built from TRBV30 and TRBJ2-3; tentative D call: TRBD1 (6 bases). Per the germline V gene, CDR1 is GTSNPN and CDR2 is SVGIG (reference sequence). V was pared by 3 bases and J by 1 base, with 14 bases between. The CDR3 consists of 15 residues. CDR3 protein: CAWRQGPTRTDTQYF. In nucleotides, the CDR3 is TGTGCCTGGAGACAGGGCCCCACCCGCACAGATACGCAGTATTTT.

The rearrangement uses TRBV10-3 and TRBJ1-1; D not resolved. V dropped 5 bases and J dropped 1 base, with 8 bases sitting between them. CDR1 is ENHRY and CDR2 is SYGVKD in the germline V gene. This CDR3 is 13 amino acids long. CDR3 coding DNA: TGTGCCATCAGTCGGCTGACGAACACTGAAGCTTTCTTT. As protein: CAISRLTNTEAFF.

The CDR3 nucleotides read TGTGCCAGCAGCGTAACTAGCGGGAGAGCCAATGAGCAGTTCTTC. Translated, it gives CASSVTSGRANEQFF. V is TRBV5-6 and J is TRBJ2-1; TRBD2 matches 11 bases. Germline assignment: CDR1 SGHDT and CDR2 YYEEEE. The CDR3 is 15 residues long. V shed 4 bases and J 6 bases; nucleotides not matched to a gene: 6.

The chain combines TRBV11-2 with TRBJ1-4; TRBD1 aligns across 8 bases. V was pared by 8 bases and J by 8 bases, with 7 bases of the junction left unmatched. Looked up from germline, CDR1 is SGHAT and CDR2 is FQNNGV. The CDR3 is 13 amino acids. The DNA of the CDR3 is TGTGCCAGCGGTCGACAGGGGAAAGAAAAACTGTTTTTT. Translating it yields CASGRQGKEKLFF.

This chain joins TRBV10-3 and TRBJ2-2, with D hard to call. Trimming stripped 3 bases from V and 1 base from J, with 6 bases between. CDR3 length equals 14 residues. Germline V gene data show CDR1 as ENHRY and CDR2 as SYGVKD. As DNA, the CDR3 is TGTGCCATCAGTGAAGTCGGGAACACCGGGGAGCTGTTTTTT. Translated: CAISEVGNTGELFF.

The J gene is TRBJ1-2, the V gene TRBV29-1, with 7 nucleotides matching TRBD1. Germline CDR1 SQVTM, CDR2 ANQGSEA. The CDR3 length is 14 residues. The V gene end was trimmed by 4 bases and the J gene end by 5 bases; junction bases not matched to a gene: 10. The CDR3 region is CSVADRAYGYGYTF. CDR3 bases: TGCAGCGTTGCCGACAGGGCCTACGGGTATGGCTACACCTTC.

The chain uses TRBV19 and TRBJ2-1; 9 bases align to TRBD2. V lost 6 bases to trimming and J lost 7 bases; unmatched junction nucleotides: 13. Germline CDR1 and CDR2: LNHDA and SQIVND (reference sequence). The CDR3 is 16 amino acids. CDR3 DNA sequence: TGTGCCAGTAGCGAGATTAGCGGGAGAGCGGGGAATGAGCAGTTCTTC. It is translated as CASSEISGRAGNEQFF.

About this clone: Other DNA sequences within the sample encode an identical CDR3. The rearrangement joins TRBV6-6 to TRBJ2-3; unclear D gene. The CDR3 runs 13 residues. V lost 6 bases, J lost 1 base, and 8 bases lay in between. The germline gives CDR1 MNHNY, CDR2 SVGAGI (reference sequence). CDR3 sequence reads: CASSPPGTDTQYF. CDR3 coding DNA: TGTGCCAGCAGCCCTCCGGGCACAGATACGCAGTATTTT.

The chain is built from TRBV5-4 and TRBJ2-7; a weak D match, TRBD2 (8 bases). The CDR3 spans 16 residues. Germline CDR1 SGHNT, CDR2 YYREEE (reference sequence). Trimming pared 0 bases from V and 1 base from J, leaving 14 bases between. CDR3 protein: CASSLEGASGSYEQYF. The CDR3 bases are TGTGCCAGCAGCTTGGAGGGGGCTAGCGGGTCCTACGAGCAGTACTTC. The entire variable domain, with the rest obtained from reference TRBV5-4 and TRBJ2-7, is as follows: ETGVTQSPTHLIKTRGQQVTLRCSSQSGHNTVSWYQQALGQGPQFIFQYYREEENGRGNFPPRFSGLQFPNYSSELNVNALELDDSALYLCASSLEGASGSYEQYFGPGTRLTVT.

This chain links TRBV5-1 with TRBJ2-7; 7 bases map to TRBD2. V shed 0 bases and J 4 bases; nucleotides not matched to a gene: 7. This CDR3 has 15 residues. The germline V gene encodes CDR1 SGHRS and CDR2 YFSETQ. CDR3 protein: CASSLAVGGVYEQYF. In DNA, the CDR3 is TGCGCCAGCAGCTTGGCCGTGGGAGGGGTGTACGAGCAGTACTTC.

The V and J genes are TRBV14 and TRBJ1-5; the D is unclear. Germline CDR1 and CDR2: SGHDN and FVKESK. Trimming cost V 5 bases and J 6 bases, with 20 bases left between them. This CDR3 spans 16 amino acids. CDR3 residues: CASSNRDSKRGQPQHF. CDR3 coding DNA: TGTGCCAGCAGCAACCGGGATTCAAAGCGGGGTCAGCCCCAGCATTTT.

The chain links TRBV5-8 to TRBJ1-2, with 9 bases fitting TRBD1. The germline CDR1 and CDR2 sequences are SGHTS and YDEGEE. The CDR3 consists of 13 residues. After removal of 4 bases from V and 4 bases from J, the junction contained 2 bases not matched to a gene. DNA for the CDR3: TGTGCCAGCAGCCCGACAGGGGGCTATGGCTACACCTTC. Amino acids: CASSPTGGYGYTF.

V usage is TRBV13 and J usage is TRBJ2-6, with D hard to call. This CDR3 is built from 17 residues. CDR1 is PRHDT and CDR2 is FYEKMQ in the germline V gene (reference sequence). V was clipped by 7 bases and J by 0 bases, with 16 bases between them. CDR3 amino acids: CASTESGIGSGANVLTF. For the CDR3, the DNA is TGTGCCAGCACCGAGTCCGGTATAGGCTCTGGGGCCAACGTCCTGACTTTC.

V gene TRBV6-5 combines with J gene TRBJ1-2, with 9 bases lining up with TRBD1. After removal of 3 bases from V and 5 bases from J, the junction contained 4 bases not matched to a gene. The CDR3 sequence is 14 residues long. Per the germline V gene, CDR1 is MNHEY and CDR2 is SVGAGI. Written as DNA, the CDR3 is TGTGCCAGCAGTTATCGACAGGGGGAGTATGGCTACACCTTC. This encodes CASSYRQGEYGYTF.

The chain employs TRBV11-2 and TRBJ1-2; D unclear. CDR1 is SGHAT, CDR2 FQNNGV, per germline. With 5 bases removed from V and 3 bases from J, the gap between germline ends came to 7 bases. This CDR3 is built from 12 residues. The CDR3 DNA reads TGTGCCAGCAGCCCTCGGGACTATGGCTACACCTTC. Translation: CASSPRDYGYTF.

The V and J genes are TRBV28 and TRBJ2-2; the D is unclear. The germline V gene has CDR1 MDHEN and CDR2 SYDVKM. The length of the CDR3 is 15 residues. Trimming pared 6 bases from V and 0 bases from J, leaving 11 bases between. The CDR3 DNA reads TGTGCCAGCAGCTTCAAGTGGGCGAACACCGGGGAGCTGTTTTTT. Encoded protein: CASSFKWANTGELFF.

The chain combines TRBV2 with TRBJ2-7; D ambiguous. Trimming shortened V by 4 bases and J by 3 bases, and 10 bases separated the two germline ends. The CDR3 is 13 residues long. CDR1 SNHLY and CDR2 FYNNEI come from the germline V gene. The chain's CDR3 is CASSVRVHYEQYF. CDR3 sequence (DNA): TGTGCCAGCAGTGTACGGGTTCACTACGAGCAGTACTTC.

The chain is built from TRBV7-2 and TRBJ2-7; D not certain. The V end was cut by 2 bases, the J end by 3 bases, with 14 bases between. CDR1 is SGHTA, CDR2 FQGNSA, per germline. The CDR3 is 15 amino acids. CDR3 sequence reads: CASSLISGSIYEQYF. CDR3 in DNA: TGTGCCAGCAGCTTAATCTCAGGTTCAATCTACGAGCAGTACTTC.

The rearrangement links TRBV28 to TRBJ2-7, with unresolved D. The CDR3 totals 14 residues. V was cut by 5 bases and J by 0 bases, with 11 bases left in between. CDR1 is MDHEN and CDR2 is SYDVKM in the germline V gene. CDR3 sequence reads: CASSTPSRSYEQYF. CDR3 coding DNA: TGTGCCAGCAGTACCCCGTCCCGCTCCTACGAGCAGTACTTC.

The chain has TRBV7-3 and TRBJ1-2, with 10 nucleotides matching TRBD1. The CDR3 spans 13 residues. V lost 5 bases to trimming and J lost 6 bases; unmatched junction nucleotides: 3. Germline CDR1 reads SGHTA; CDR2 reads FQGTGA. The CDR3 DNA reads TGTGCCAGCAGCCCGACAGGGGGCAATGGCTACACCTTC. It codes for CASSPTGGNGYTF. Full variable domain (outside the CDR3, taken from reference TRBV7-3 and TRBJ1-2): GAGVSQTPSNKVTEKGKYVELRCDPISGHTALYWYRQSLGQGPEFLIYFQGTGAADDSGLPNDRFFAVRPEGSVSTLKIQRTERGDSAVYLCASSPTGGNGYTFGSGTRLTVV.